This T cell receptor beta chain was sequenced in a study of cytomegalovirus exposure and HLA in healthy donors. Study overall: Earlier sequencing of 150 million to 200 million T cells yielded 100 million to 140 million unique TCR beta sequences.

Comments on this clone: As yet, its antigen is unknown.

The PCR contained 60 Vbeta and 13 Jbeta primers. Generated by immunoSEQ multiplex PCR, the TCRdb table keeps only in-frame clones and is missing some. The sample has about 180,000 clones; approximately 80% are singletons. Study-level points and caveats: It was shown in a later analysis that HLA-associated TCR beta chains were more clonally expanded than other, equally common chains.

This clonotype was sampled from a woman between 45 and 60 years old in good health and CMV-seronegative. Sequences were obtained from PBMCs.

Written as DNA, the CDR3 is TGCGCCAGCCGGGACAGGGTTATTGGGGCCAACGTCCTGACTTTC. Its protein is CASRDRVIGANVLTF. This sequence joins TRBV5-1 and TRBJ2-6, with TRBD1 matching 9 bases. The germline V gene encodes CDR1 SGHRS and CDR2 YFSETQ. Trimming took 7 bases from V and 3 from J; bases not matched to a gene: 5. There are 15 residues in the CDR3.